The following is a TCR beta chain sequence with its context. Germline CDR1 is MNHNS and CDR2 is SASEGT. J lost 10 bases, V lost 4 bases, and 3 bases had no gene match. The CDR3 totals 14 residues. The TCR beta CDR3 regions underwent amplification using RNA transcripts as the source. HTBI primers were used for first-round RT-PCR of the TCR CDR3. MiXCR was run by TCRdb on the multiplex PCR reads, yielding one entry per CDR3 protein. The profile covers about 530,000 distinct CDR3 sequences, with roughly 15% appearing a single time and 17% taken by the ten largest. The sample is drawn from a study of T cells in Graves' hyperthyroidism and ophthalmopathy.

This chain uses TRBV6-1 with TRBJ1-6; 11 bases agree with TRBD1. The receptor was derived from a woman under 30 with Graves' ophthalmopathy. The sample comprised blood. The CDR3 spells CASSGTGGRSPLHF. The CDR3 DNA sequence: TGTGCCAGCAGTGGGACAGGGGGCCGCTCACCCCTCCACTTT.